This T cell receptor (beta chain) stems from a study of radiotherapy plus CTLA-4 blockade in lung cancer. The CDR3 is made up of 16 amino acids. Trimming shortened V by 5 bases and J by 5 bases, and 20 bases separated the two germline ends. Per germline, CDR1 MNHEY and CDR2 SMNVEV (reference sequence). TCRdb's copy holds only in-frame clones and misses some; the assay was immunoSEQ multiplex PCR. There are approximately 35,000 clones in the sample; approximately 89% occur only once, and 5.5% to 7.5% lies in the top ten. V is TRBV27 and J is TRBJ2-3; TRBD1 is a possible D gene (5 bases). The sample in question was peripheral blood, obtained from a patient treated with radiotherapy plus ipilimumab. The TCR was taken from a human donor with non-small cell lung cancer who had stable disease on radiotherapy plus ipilimumab. The chain's CDR3 is CASSRSPQGIGDTQYF. The CDR3 DNA reads as TGTGCCAGCAGTCGTTCCCCGCAGGGTATTGGAGATACGCAGTATTTT.